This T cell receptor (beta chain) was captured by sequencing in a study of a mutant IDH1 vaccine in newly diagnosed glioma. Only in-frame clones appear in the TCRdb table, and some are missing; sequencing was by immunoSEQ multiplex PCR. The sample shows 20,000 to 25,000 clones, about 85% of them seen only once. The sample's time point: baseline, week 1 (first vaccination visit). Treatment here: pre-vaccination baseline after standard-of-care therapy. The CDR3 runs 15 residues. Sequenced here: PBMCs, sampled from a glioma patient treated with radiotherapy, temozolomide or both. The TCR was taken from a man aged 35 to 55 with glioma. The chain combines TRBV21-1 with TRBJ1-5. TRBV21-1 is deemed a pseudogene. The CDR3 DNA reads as TGTGCCAGCAGCGTTCACAAGGACAGCAATCAGCCCCAGCATTTT. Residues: CASSVHKDSNQPQHF.